These 3 T cell receptor beta chains were all obtained from the same sample, sequenced in a study of CD8+ T cells in alopecia areata. Reverse transcription of extracted RNA yielded cDNA, which provided the sequencing template. Only in-frame clones appear in the TCRdb table, and some are missing; sequencing was by immunoSEQ multiplex PCR. The sample records more than 200,000 clones, approximately 45% being singletons. Sample treatment: oral pan-JAK inhibitor, 5-10 mg twice daily. Sequenced here: CD4+ T cells sorted from blood, sampled at approximately week 37, from a patient treated with tofacitinib. Receptor source: a human donor with alopecia areata.

This clone was seen a handful of times. The chain combines TRBV29-1 with TRBJ1-2, with D possibly matching TRBD1 (5 bases). V lost 3 bases to trimming and J lost 8 bases, with 10 bases between them. Germline CDR1 SQVTM, CDR2 ANQGSEA. The CDR3 has 11 amino acids. The CDR3 sequence is CSVEQGVGYTF. The CDR3 DNA sequence: TGCAGCGTTGAGCAGGGCGTCGGCTACACCTTC. Full variable domain (remainder filled in from reference TRBV29-1 and TRBJ1-2): SAVISQKPSRDICQRGTSLTIQCQVDSQVTMMFWYRQQPGQSLTLIATANQGSEATYESGFVIDKFPISRPNLTFSTLTVSNMSPEDSSIYLCSVEQGVGYTFGSGTRLTVV.

The CDR3 loop is CASSYGTSGRLYEQYF. The CDR3 region has the DNA TGTGCCAGCAGCTACGGGACTAGCGGGAGGCTCTACGAGCAGTACTTC. The chain has TRBV11-2 and TRBJ2-7, with 15 bases identical to TRBD2. Germline V lookup: CDR1 SGHAT, CDR2 FQNNGV. The ends lost 4 bases at V and 3 bases at J; junction bases unmatched: 4. This CDR3 has 16 residues.

The chain has TRBV29-1 and TRBJ2-5; 9 bases map to TRBD1. The junction had 5 bases not matched to a gene; V was cut back by 7 bases and J by 5 bases. The CDR3 extends over 12 amino acids. Germline CDR1 and CDR2: SQVTM and ANQGSEA. The CDR3 loop reads CSGGTGSETQYF. In DNA form, the CDR3 reads TGCAGCGGGGGGACAGGGTCGGAGACCCAGTACTTC.